The 21 T cell receptor beta chains below were found in one sample sequenced in a study of patients and donors after allogeneic stem cell transplantation. TCRdb passed the RT-PCR reads through MiXCR, listing each CDR3 protein once. The sample yields about 200,000 distinct CDR3 sequences, around 40% seen once. Specimen: blood, either unsorted or a sorted T cell fraction (not recorded which). All receptors come from a human donor who was either an allogeneic HSCT recipient or a stem cell or donor lymphocyte infusion donor (not recorded which). It is not recorded whose cells these are; they may come from a transplant donor.

The rearrangement uses TRBV7-6 and TRBJ1-1, with unresolved D. The germline gives CDR1 SGHVS, CDR2 FNYEAQ. With 0 bases removed from V and 1 base from J, the gap between germline ends came to 15 bases. The CDR3 spans 17 residues. CDR3 nucleotide sequence: TGTGCCAGCAGCTTAGCGGATGAAGAGGCCACGAACACTGAAGCTTTCTTT. Amino acid sequence: CASSLADEEATNTEAFF.

This clonotype was picked up a small number of times. The chain recombines TRBV5-6 with TRBJ1-1, with a tentative D call TRBD1 (6 bases). Germline assignment: CDR1 SGHDT and CDR2 YYEEEE. V lost 4 bases, J lost 3 bases, and 13 bases lay in between. This CDR3 region has 14 residues. This CDR3 is CASSGWTVDTEAFF. CDR3 nucleotides: TGTGCCAGCAGCGGGTGGACAGTTGACACTGAAGCTTTCTTT.

This clonotype has only a few counts. J is TRBJ1-6 and V is TRBV25-1, with unresolved D. Trimming removed 2 bases from V and 9 bases from J, with 11 bases in between. CDR3 length: 14 residues. Germline loops: CDR1 MGHDK, CDR2 SYGVNS. CDR3 loop: CASSEILQTSPLHF. As DNA, the CDR3 is TGTGCCAGCAGTGAAATACTGCAGACTTCACCCCTCCACTTT.

CDR3 residues: CASSISGPNNSPLHF. The CDR3 nucleotides read TGTGCCAGCAGCATTTCGGGGCCCAATAATTCACCCCTCCACTTT. The chain joins TRBV5-5 to TRBJ1-6; D might be TRBD1 (5 bases). CDR3 length: 15 residues. V was clipped by 4 bases and J by 5 bases, with 13 bases between them. Germline V lookup: CDR1 SGHKS, CDR2 YYEKEE (reference sequence).

The CDR3 DNA follows: TGTGCCAGCAGCCTAACCGGGACAGGGGTAGCGATTGAAGATGGCTACACCTTC. Its protein is CASSLTGTGVAIEDGYTF. The chain is built from TRBV3-1 and TRBJ1-2, with 10 bases aligning to TRBD1. The CDR3 consists of 18 residues. CDR1 and CDR2 (germline): LGHDT, YNNKEL (reference sequence). V was pared by 4 bases and J by 6 bases, with 17 bases of the junction left unmatched.

The chain couples TRBV20-1 to TRBJ1-1; 7 bases map to TRBD1. CDR3 length: 12 amino acids. With V trimmed by 6 bases and J by 3 bases, 4 bases remained unmatched. Germline loops: CDR1 DFQATT, CDR2 SNEGSKA (reference sequence). For the CDR3, the DNA is TGCAGTGCCCGGGACAGATACACTGAAGCTTTCTTT. It codes for CSARDRYTEAFF.

To note about this clonotype: The junction shows a germline mismatch at one end, possibly a read error. In nucleotides, the CDR3 is TGCGCCAGCAGCCAGGTCACAGGGGGCCCATACGAGCTGTACTTC. Protein product: CASSQVTGGPYELYF. The rearrangement uses TRBV4-1 and TRBJ2-7, with 9 bases aligning to TRBD1. Per the germline V gene, CDR1 is MGHRA and CDR2 is YSYEKL. This CDR3 region has 15 residues.

This clonotype appeared a few times. The rearrangement uses TRBV4-3 and TRBJ2-5; D may correspond to TRBD1 or TRBD2 (6 bases each). The ends were cut back, 0 bases at V and 5 bases at J, with 16 bases in the middle. The CDR3 consists of 16 residues. The germline V gene encodes CDR1 LGHNA and CDR2 YSLEER. CDR3 DNA: TGCGCCAGCAGCCAAGATGGCGGGACAATAGACGAGACCCAGTACTTC. Translation: CASSQDGGTIDETQYF.

This clonotype showed up just a few times. The rearrangement joins TRBV27 to TRBJ1-5; D perhaps matches TRBD1 (5 bases). The CDR3 loop spans 18 amino acids. The germline CDR1 and CDR2 sequences are MNHEY and SMNVEV (reference sequence). V was pared by 3 bases and J by 2 bases, with 20 bases between. CDR3 amino acids: CASSLLPGTGSGNQPQHF. In DNA form, the CDR3 reads TGTGCCAGCAGTTTGTTGCCCGGGACGGGGAGTGGCAATCAGCCCCAGCATTTT.

The J gene is TRBJ1-2, the V gene TRBV6-1; TRBD1 might be the D (6 bases). The germline V and J ends were trimmed by 7 bases and 5 bases, with 14 bases remaining between them. The CDR3 consists of 13 residues. The germline V gene encodes CDR1 MNHNS and CDR2 SASEGT. In nucleotides, the CDR3 is TGTGCCAGCACCCTGGACAGAGGGTATGGCTACACCTTC. It encodes CASTLDRGYGYTF.

The chain has TRBV5-1 and TRBJ1-2, with 7 bases identical to TRBD1. The germline gives CDR1 SGHRS, CDR2 YFSETQ. This CDR3 contains 14 residues. J gave up 5 bases and V 0 bases, and 4 bases lay outside the gene matches. CDR3 protein: CASSLGQGHYGYTF. The CDR3 nucleotides are TGCGCCAGCAGCTTGGGACAGGGTCATTATGGCTACACCTTC.

CDR3 protein: CSVEGAEADTQYF. In DNA form, the CDR3 reads TGCAGCGTCGAGGGGGCCGAGGCAGATACGCAGTATTTT. The V call is TRBV29-1, the J call TRBJ2-3, with 7 nucleotides matching TRBD1. CDR3 size: 13 residues. After removal of 6 bases from V and 4 bases from J, the junction contained 7 bases not matched to a gene. Germline V gives CDR1 SQVTM, CDR2 ANQGSEA.

Only a few counts were recorded for this clonotype. V and J are TRBV20-1 and TRBJ1-2; D is undetermined. Between the trimmed V and J ends, which lost 0 bases and 1 base, there was a span of 12 bases. The CDR3 totals 15 residues. Germline V gives CDR1 DFQATT, CDR2 SNEGSKA (reference sequence). The CDR3 nucleotides read TGCAGTGCTAGAGATCACCGATTACTTAACTATGGCTACACCTTC. Amino acid sequence: CSARDHRLLNYGYTF.

The rearrangement links TRBV14 to TRBJ2-1; TRBD1 is a possible D gene (8 bases). CDR1 is SGHDN, CDR2 FVKESK, per germline. The germline V and J ends were trimmed by 2 bases and 1 base, with 15 bases remaining between them. This CDR3 region has 17 residues. For the CDR3, the DNA is TGTGCCAGCAGCCAATTACAGGGGGGGTTTTCCTACAATGAGCAGTTCTTC. Translation gives CASSQLQGGFSYNEQFF.

V gene TRBV7-3 combines with J gene TRBJ2-3; TRBD2 aligns across 10 bases. Germline CDR1 is SGHTA and CDR2 is FQGTGA. The CDR3 extends over 15 amino acids. V dropped 3 bases and J dropped 2; count of bases not matched to a gene: 2. The DNA of the CDR3 is TGTGCCAGCAGCTTTAGCGGGGGGCACACAGATACGCAGTATTTT. This codes for CASSFSGGHTDTQYF.

The J gene is TRBJ1-1, the V gene TRBV7-9; no reliable D call. Trimming stripped 2 bases from V and 1 base from J, with 5 bases between. This CDR3 has 13 residues. Germline V gene data show CDR1 as SEHNR and CDR2 as FQNEAQ (reference sequence). CDR3 DNA sequence: TGTGCCAGCAGCTTAAACTGGAACACTGAAGCTTTCTTT. This translates into CASSLNWNTEAFF.

The CDR3 spells CASSPRDSSGNTIYF. The DNA for the CDR3 is TGTGCCAGCAGCCCCCGGGACAGCTCTGGAAACACCATATATTTT. The chain uses TRBV9 and TRBJ1-3; 7 bases align to TRBD1. The length of the CDR3 is 15 residues. CDR1 SGDLS and CDR2 YYNGEE come from the germline V gene. V shed 4 bases, J shed 0 bases, and the junction held 4 bases outside the gene matches.

Only a few counts were recorded for this clonotype. CDR3 coding DNA: TGTGCCAGCAGCAAAGGTGGCAGCCTTTACGAGCAGTACTTC. Translation gives CASSKGGSLYEQYF. The chain has TRBV21-1 and TRBJ2-7. TRBV21-1 is labeled a pseudogene. The CDR3 loop spans 14 amino acids.

The rearrangement links TRBV7-8 to TRBJ2-1, with a possible D match to TRBD2 (7 bases). The CDR3 is made up of 11 amino acids. Germline-derived CDR1 and CDR2 are SGHVS and FQNEAQ. With 5 bases removed from V and 15 bases from J, the gap between germline ends came to 14 bases. The CDR3 is CASSLGGVTFF. The CDR3 coding sequence is TGTGCCAGCAGCCTAGGGGGGGTTACGTTCTTC.

The chain has TRBV18 and TRBJ2-5; D gene ambiguous. CDR3 length equals 12 residues. The V and J ends lost 2 bases and 6 bases respectively, with 7 bases between them. Germline V gene sequence: CDR1 KGHSH, CDR2 LQKENI. The CDR3 spells CASSPAGQTQYF. CDR3 DNA sequence: TGTGCCAGCTCACCAGCCGGCCAGACCCAGTACTTC.

This clonotype was found a few times. This chain uses TRBV5-1 with TRBJ1-4; TRBD1 is a possible D gene (6 bases). V lost 4 bases to trimming and J lost 4 bases, with 17 bases between them. The CDR3 totals 16 residues. Germline V gives CDR1 SGHRS, CDR2 YFSETQ. The CDR3 spells CASSNSETGLNEKLFF. The CDR3 bases are TGCGCCAGCAGCAATTCGGAGACAGGACTTAATGAAAAACTGTTTTTT.